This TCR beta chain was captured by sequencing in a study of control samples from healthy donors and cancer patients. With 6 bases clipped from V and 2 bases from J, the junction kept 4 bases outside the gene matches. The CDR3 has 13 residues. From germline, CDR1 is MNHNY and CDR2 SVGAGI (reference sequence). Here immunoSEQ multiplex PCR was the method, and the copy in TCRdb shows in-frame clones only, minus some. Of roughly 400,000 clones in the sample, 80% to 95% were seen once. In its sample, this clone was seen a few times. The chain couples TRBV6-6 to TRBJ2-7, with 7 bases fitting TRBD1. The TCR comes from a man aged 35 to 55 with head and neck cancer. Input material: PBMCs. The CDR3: CASRGQSTYEQYF. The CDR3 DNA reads TGTGCCAGCAGGGGACAGTCTACCTACGAGCAGTACTTC.